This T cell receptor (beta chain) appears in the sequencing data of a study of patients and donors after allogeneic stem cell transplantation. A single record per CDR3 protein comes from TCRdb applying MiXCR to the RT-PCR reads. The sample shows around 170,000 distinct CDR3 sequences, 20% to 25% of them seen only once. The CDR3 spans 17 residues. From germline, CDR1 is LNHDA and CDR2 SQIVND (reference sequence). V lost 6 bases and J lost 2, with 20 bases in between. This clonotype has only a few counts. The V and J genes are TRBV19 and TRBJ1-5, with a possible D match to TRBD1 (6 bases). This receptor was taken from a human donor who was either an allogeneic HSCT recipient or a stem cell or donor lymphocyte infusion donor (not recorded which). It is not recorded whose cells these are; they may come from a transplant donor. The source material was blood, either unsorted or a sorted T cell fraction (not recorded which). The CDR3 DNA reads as TGTGCCAGTAGCTCATCGGCCCAGGGGATGGGCAATCAGCCCCAGCATTTT. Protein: CASSSSAQGMGNQPQHF.